The clone carrying this T cell receptor (beta chain) was counted only a few times. As yet, its antigen is unknown. These data belong to a study of beta chain features in type 1 diabetes. Study observations and caveats: There was a moderate but significant shortening of TCRB CDR3s in all four CD4+ subsets of Type 1 diabetes patients. In comparison with healthy donors, patients had naive, central memory and Treg TCRB repertoires that appeared more similar.

Expressed TCRB transcripts were sequenced after all isolated RNA was converted to cDNA. Naive, central memory and regulatory T cell samples averaged approximately 3.5 million immunoSEQ reads each. Some clones are missing from TCRdb's copy, which holds only in-frame ones; the method was immunoSEQ multiplex PCR. The data contain some 150,000 clones, 13% of them seen just once; the ten biggest clones take up less than 1.5%. This CDR3 is 14 amino acids long. J gave up 5 bases and V 5 bases, and 7 bases lay outside the gene matches. In germline, CDR1 is SGHTS, CDR2 YDEGEE. The V gene is TRBV5-8, the J gene TRBJ2-7; TRBD1 matches at 10 bases. Sequencing input: central memory CD4+ T cells from blood. This TCR was sampled from a man between 18 and 29 years old with type 1 diabetes. The CDR3 DNA follows: TGTGCCAGCAGAAGACAGGGGGCAACAGACGAGCAGTACTTC. Translated: CASRRQGATDEQYF. Combining the CDR3 with reference TRBV5-8 and TRBJ2-7 gives the whole variable domain EAGVTQSPTHLIKTRGQQATLRCSPISGHTSVYWYQQALGLGLQFLLWYDEGEERNRGNFPPRFSGRQFPNYSSELNVNALELEDSALYLCASRRQGATDEQYFGPGTRLTVT.